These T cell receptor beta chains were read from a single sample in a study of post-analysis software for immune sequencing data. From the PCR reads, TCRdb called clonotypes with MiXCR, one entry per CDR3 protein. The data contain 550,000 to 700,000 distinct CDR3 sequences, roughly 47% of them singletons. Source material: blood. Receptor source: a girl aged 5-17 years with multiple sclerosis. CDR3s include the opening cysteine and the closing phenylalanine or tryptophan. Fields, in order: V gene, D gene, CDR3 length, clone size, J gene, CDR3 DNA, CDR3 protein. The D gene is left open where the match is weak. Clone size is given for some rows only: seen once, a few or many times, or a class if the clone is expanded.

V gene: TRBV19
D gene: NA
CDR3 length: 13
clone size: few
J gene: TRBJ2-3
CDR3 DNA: TGTGCCAGTGCCGGGACGGCTGTAGATACGCAGTATTTT
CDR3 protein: CASAGTAVDTQYF

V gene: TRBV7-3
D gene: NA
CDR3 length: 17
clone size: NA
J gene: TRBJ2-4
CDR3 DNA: TGTGCCAGCATTAAAAGGGGGACACCAGTAGCCAAAAACATTCAGTACTTC
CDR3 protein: CASIKRGTPVAKNIQYF

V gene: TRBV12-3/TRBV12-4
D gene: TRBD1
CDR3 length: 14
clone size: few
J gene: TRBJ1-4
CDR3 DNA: TGTGCCAGCAGCGACAGGGGGGTAGGAGAAAAACTGTTTTTT
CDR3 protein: CASSDRGVGEKLFF

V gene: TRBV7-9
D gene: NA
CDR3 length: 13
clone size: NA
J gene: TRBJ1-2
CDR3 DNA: TGTGCCAGCAGCCCCCCGGGTAACTATGGCTACACCTTC
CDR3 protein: CASSPPGNYGYTF

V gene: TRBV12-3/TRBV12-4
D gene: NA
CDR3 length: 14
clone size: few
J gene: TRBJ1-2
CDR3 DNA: TGTGCCAGCACAAGCCAGGGAAAAAACTATGGCTACACCTTC
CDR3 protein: CASTSQGKNYGYTF

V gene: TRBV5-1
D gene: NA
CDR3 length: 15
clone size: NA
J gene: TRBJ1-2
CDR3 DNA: TGCGCCAGCAGCGGGGGTAGGACAGCCCTAGGCGGCTACACCTTC
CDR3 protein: CASSGGRTALGGYTF

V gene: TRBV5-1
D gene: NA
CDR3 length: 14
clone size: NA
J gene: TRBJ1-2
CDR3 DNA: TGCGCCAGCAGCTGGAGCCCAGCTGAAGCTGGCTACACCTTC
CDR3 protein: CASSWSPAEAGYTF

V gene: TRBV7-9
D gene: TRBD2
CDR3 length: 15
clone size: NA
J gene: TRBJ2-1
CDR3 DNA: TGTGCCAGCAGCCGAGTAGCGGGGGGGCCGTATGAGCAGTTCTTC
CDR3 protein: CASSRVAGGPYEQFF

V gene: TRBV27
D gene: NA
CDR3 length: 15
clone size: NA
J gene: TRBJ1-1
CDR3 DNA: TGTGCCAGCAGTCCCGAACTCCTTCCGAACACTGAAGCTTTCTTT
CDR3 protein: CASSPELLPNTEAFF

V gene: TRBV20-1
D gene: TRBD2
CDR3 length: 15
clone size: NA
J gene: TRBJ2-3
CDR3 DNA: TGCAGTGCCAGCTTAGCGGGTACGGGCACAGATACGCAGTATTTT
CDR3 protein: CSASLAGTGTDTQYF

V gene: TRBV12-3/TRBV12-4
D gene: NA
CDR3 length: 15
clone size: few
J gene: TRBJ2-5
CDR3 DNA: TGTGCCAGCAGTCTCTTGGGCTCCCCGCATAGGACCCAGTACTTC
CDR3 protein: CASSLLGSPHRTQYF

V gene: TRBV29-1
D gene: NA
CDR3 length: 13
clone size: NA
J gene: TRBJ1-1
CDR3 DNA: TGCAGCGGCCGACACATAGGGGACACTGAAGCTTTCTTT
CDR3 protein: CSGRHIGDTEAFF

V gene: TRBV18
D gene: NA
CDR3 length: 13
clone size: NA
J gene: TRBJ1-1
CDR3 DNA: TGTGCCAGCTCACCCGCTCCCGGCACTGAAGCTTTCTTT
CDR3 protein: CASSPAPGTEAFF

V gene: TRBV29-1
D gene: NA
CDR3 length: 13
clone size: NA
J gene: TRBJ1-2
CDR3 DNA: TGCAGCGTACAGACGACAGGCAACTATGGCTACACCTTC
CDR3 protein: CSVQTTGNYGYTF

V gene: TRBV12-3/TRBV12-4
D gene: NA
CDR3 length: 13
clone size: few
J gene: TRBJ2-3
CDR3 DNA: TGTGCCAGCAGTTATTCGGGCTGGGATACGCAGTATTTT
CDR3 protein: CASSYSGWDTQYF